This TCR beta chain stems from a study of CD8+ T cells in alopecia areata. In the study overall: Severity scores in treated patients reflected the percentage of scalp affected.

General study points: Tofacitinib produced a significant decrease in scalp clonality and in expanded CD8+ clones among the top 100.

It was cDNA, reverse transcribed from extracted RNA, that served as the sequencing template. Measured with immunoSEQ multiplex PCR; TCRdb has only the in-frame clones, and not every one. The sample shows around 140,000 clones, roughly 52% of them seen only once. This CDR3 comprises 16 residues. Germline V CDR1 and CDR2: SQVTM, ANQGSEA. Deletions cut 3 bases from V and 7 bases from J, with 23 bases between. The treatment is: oral pan-JAK inhibitor, 5-10 mg twice daily. A word on this clone: Antigen: not known.

The rearrangement links TRBV29-1 to TRBJ2-3, with D perhaps matching TRBD2 (6 bases). Specimen: CD8+ T cells sorted from blood, collected at week 4, from a patient treated with tofacitinib. The TCR sequence derives from a human donor with alopecia areata. The CDR3 DNA reads as TGCAGCGTTGAGGCCCTTAGGGCGGGGCAGGAGTATACGCAGTATTTT. Protein sequence: CSVEALRAGQEYTQYF.